These 27 T cell receptor beta chains were all obtained from the same sample, sequenced in a study of identical twins. From the 5' RACE reads, TCRdb called clonotypes with MiXCR, one entry per CDR3 protein. The sample comprises 240,000 or so distinct CDR3 sequences, 12% of which are singletons, and approximately 4% rests with the top ten. The sample also formed part of further work on yellow fever vaccine responses in identical twins.

Sequencing input: memory (CD45RO+) T cells sorted from blood. Source of these receptors: a woman aged 18-35 years in good health.

J is TRBJ2-1 and V is TRBV6-4; 11 nucleotides agree with TRBD1. The CDR3 has 16 residues. Losses at the gene ends were 5 bases for V and 8 bases for J; bases not matched to a gene: 11. Germline loops: CDR1 MRHNA, CDR2 SNTAGT. CDR3 coding DNA: TGTGCCAGCAGTCCGATCCCGGGACAGGGGGAAGATGAGCAGTTCTTC. This encodes CASSPIPGQGEDEQFF.

In this sample, this clonotype turned up a few times. The CDR3 spells CASSRPTGGSNTGELFF. The CDR3 DNA reads TGTGCCAGCAGTAGGCCGACAGGGGGCTCGAACACCGGGGAGCTGTTTTTT. The chain carries TRBV25-1 and TRBJ2-2; 10 bases agree with TRBD1. This CDR3 is built from 17 residues. V was clipped by 5 bases and J by 0 bases; unmatched bases: 6. The germline V gene has CDR1 MGHDK and CDR2 SYGVNS.

This clonotype came up a few times. DNA for the CDR3: TGTGCCAGCAGCCCCTTGGGTGACACAGATACGCAGTATTTT. This gives the protein CASSPLGDTDTQYF. The rearrangement links TRBV3-1 to TRBJ2-3, with D hard to call. Germline V gene data show CDR1 as LGHDT and CDR2 as YNNKEL (reference sequence). This CDR3 has 14 amino acids. V lost 4 bases and J 2 bases, leaving 10 bases between the germline ends.

The table lists this clonotype with a few counts. The V gene is TRBV5-1, the J gene TRBJ1-4, with D hard to call. The length of the CDR3 is 14 residues. Germline V CDR1 and CDR2: SGHRS, YFSETQ. The germline V and J ends were trimmed by 2 bases and 8 bases, with 13 bases remaining between them. DNA of the CDR3: TGCGCCAGCAGCTTTGGTTTACAAGCCGAAAAACTGTTTTTT. It specifies CASSFGLQAEKLFF.

This sequence joins TRBV7-9 and TRBJ1-1; no clear D. Germline-derived CDR1 and CDR2 are SEHNR and FQNEAQ (reference sequence). Trimming took off 6 bases at V and 5 bases at J, with 19 bases between the two ends. This CDR3 contains 15 residues. CDR3 sequence: CASSSQAALWTEAFF. CDR3 sequence (DNA): TGTGCCAGCAGTTCCCAGGCGGCCCTGTGGACTGAAGCTTTCTTT.

CDR3 protein: CSAPHQGFYEQYF. CDR3 DNA: TGCAGTGCTCCCCATCAGGGGTTCTACGAGCAGTACTTC. The gene calls are TRBV20-1 and TRBJ2-7; D perhaps matches TRBD1 (6 bases). Germline V gene lookup returns CDR1 DFQATT and CDR2 SNEGSKA (reference sequence). V shed 5 bases and J shed 3 bases, with 14 bases lying between them. The CDR3 length is 13 residues.

In this sample, this clonotype turned up many times. The rearrangement joins TRBV4-1 to TRBJ2-7; 8 nucleotides line up with TRBD2. This CDR3 region has 19 residues. Germline V gives CDR1 MGHRA, CDR2 YSYEKL. V was clipped by 1 base and J by 0 bases; unmatched bases: 14. The DNA for the CDR3 is TGCGCCAGCAGCCAAGCGGCGGGACTAGGCGCTTCTAGCTCCTACGAGCAGTACTTC. The encoded protein is CASSQAAGLGASSSYEQYF.

The chain is built from TRBV7-9 and TRBJ2-5; no firm D call. CDR1 is SEHNR and CDR2 is FQNEAQ in the germline V gene (reference sequence). The CDR3 is made up of 12 amino acids. Deletions cut 1 base from V and 11 bases from J, with 11 bases between. The CDR3 region is CASSLVGIQQYF. In nucleotides, the CDR3 is TGTGCCAGCAGCTTAGTCGGCATTCAGCAGTACTTC.

The rearrangement joins TRBV7-8 to TRBJ2-2; 11 bases match TRBD2. The CDR3 is 17 amino acids. After removal of 5 bases from V and 5 bases from J, the junction contained 10 bases not matched to a gene. Germline-derived CDR1 and CDR2 are SGHVS and FQNEAQ. CDR3 protein: CASSTVSGGARTGELFF. The CDR3 DNA is TGTGCCAGCAGCACCGTTAGCGGGGGGGCGAGGACCGGGGAGCTGTTTTTT.

The chain has TRBV7-8 and TRBJ2-6; 13 bases agree with TRBD2. V was clipped by 3 bases and J by 0 bases; unmatched bases: 5. The length of the CDR3 is 19 residues. Germline V CDR1 and CDR2: SGHVS, FQNEAQ. DNA for the CDR3: TGTGCCAGCAGCTTGACTAGCGGGGGGCTCAGCTCTGGGGCCAACGTCCTGACTTTC. It yields the protein CASSLTSGGLSSGANVLTF. Full variable domain (remainder filled in from reference TRBV7-8 and TRBJ2-6): GAGVSQSPRYKVAKRGQDVALRCDPISGHVSLFWYQQALGQGPEFLTYFQNEAQLDKSGLPSDRFFAERPEGSVSTLKIQRTQQEDSAVYLCASSLTSGGLSSGANVLTFGAGSRLTVL.

This clonotype was detected many times. The chain couples TRBV30 to TRBJ2-4; no reliable D call. The V end lost 1 base, the J end lost 6 bases, and 4 bases lay between the germline ends. Germline values: CDR1 GTSNPN, CDR2 SVGIG (reference sequence). The length of the CDR3 is 11 residues. CDR3 protein: CAWSGGNIQYF. For the CDR3, the DNA is TGTGCCTGGAGTGGGGGAAACATTCAGTACTTC.

This clonotype was seen a handful of times. This chain connects TRBV20-1 to TRBJ2-7; the D is unclear. The CDR3 has 11 residues. The germline V and J ends were trimmed by 7 bases and 0 bases, with 7 bases remaining between them. Per germline, CDR1 DFQATT and CDR2 SNEGSKA (reference sequence). The CDR3 bases are TGCAGTGTGGTCGACTCCTACGAGCAGTACTTC. Its translation: CSVVDSYEQYF.

This clonotype was counted between two and nine times. In nucleotides, the CDR3 is TGTGCCAGCAGTTACCCCGGACAGGGGAGGCGGGAGCAGTACTTC. Protein product: CASSYPGQGRREQYF. The V gene is TRBV28, the J gene TRBJ2-7; 9 positions match TRBD1. V dropped 4 bases and J dropped 7; count of bases not matched to a gene: 11. Germline V gene data show CDR1 as MDHEN and CDR2 as SYDVKM. The CDR3 runs 15 residues. The variable domain in full, with the rest retrieved from reference TRBV28 and TRBJ2-7, is DVKVTQSSRYLVKRTGEKVFLECVQDMDHENMFWYRQDPGLGLRLIYFSYDVKMKEKGDIPEGYSVSREKKERFSLILESASTNQTSMYLCASSYPGQGRREQYFGPGTRLTVT.

This chain joins TRBV18 and TRBJ1-1; 8 nucleotides align to TRBD1. Germline V gives CDR1 KGHSH, CDR2 LQKENI. J was trimmed by 1 base and V by 4 bases; bases with no gene match: 5. The CDR3 covers 15 residues. The CDR3 reads CASSQDRVRNTEAFF. As DNA, the CDR3 is TGTGCCAGCTCACAGGACAGGGTTCGGAACACTGAAGCTTTCTTT. The variable domain in full, completed from reference TRBV18 and TRBJ1-1, reads NAGVMQNPRHLVRRRGQEARLRCSPMKGHSHVYWYRQLPEEGLKFMVYLQKENIIDESGMPKERFSAEFPKEGPSILRIQQVVRGDSAAYFCASSQDRVRNTEAFFGQGTRLTVV.

Many counts were recorded for this clonotype. The chain couples TRBV28 to TRBJ2-2; D gene unclear. Germline lookup yields CDR1 MDHEN and CDR2 SYDVKM. Trimming stripped 6 bases from V and 0 bases from J, with 8 bases between. The CDR3 totals 14 residues. CDR3 region: CASRERPNTGELFF. The DNA for the CDR3 is TGTGCCAGCAGAGAACGGCCGAACACCGGGGAGCTGTTTTTT.

The table lists this clonotype with a few counts. J is TRBJ2-3 and V is TRBV10-3, with TRBD2 matching 7 bases. Unmatched junction bases numbered 13, after V lost 4 bases and J lost 6 bases. Germline lookup yields CDR1 ENHRY and CDR2 SYGVKD. The CDR3 loop spans 16 amino acids. DNA of the CDR3: TGTGCCATCAGTGGGGAGCGGGGAGCCCACCGGGATACGCAGTATTTT. Translating gives CAISGERGAHRDTQYF.

The chain links TRBV15 to TRBJ2-5; either TRBD1 or TRBD2 may supply D (5 bases each). The CDR3 has 14 residues. V was clipped by 1 base and J by 4 bases, with 10 bases between them. The V gene's germline CDR1 is LNHNV and CDR2 YYDKDF (reference sequence). The CDR3 here is CATSRGTGRETQYF. The CDR3 DNA reads TGTGCCACCAGCAGAGGTACGGGGCGAGAGACCCAGTACTTC.

The chain carries TRBV5-6 and TRBJ2-3; D not certain. Between the trimmed V and J ends, which lost 6 bases and 0 bases, there was a span of 17 bases. The CDR3 extends over 16 amino acids. Per the germline V gene, CDR1 is SGHDT and CDR2 is YYEEEE. The CDR3 sequence: CASTQTGWGSTDTQYF. The CDR3 DNA reads as TGTGCCAGCACCCAAACTGGATGGGGAAGCACAGATACGCAGTATTTT.

Only a few counts were recorded for this clonotype. The chain joins TRBV7-9 to TRBJ2-2, with D unclear. Per germline, CDR1 SEHNR and CDR2 FQNEAQ (reference sequence). Trimming took 1 base from V and 6 from J, leaving 6 bases between them. The CDR3 spans 13 residues. The CDR3 spells CASSLGSPGELFF. CDR3 sequence (DNA): TGTGCCAGCAGCTTAGGGTCGCCCGGGGAGCTGTTTTTT.

The chain recombines TRBV6-1 with TRBJ1-1, with a possible D match to TRBD1 (6 bases). V lost 8 bases and J lost 10, with 14 bases in between. Germline values: CDR1 MNHNS, CDR2 SASEGT. The CDR3 spans 11 residues. CDR3 amino acids: CASVRKGGAFF. The CDR3 DNA reads as TGTGCCAGCGTCCGGAAGGGGGGAGCTTTCTTT.

The chain links TRBV20-1 to TRBJ2-7, with D hard to call. Trimming took 6 bases from V and 4 from J, leaving 13 bases between them. The CDR3 is 12 amino acids. The V gene's germline CDR1 is DFQATT and CDR2 SNEGSKA (reference sequence). The CDR3 nucleotides read TGCAGTGCCCCTGACCGCGGTTACGAGCAGTACTTC. Translating gives CSAPDRGYEQYF.

This clonotype occurred a few times. This chain uses TRBV20-1 with TRBJ1-6; 9 bases match TRBD1. Trimming removed 3 bases from V and 7 bases from J; junction bases left unmatched: 7. This CDR3 has 15 residues. Per germline, CDR1 DFQATT and CDR2 SNEGSKA (reference sequence). This chain's CDR3 is CSARTPGTGNSPLHF. In DNA, the CDR3 is TGCAGTGCTAGGACCCCCGGGACAGGGAATTCACCCCTCCACTTT.

This clonotype has only a few counts. The chain couples TRBV20-1 to TRBJ1-4; TRBD1 might be the D (5 bases). The germline CDR1 and CDR2 sequences are DFQATT and SNEGSKA (reference sequence). V lost 7 bases to trimming and J lost 5 bases, with 17 bases between them. The CDR3 consists of 14 residues. Written as DNA, the CDR3 is TGCAGTGTGAGAGACGGCAGGGAGAATGAAAAACTGTTTTTT. It encodes CSVRDGRENEKLFF.

Many counts were recorded for this clonotype. The CDR3 DNA is TGTGCCAGCAGCTTAGATCGTCTAGCTGGCGATAGGACCCAGTACTTC. It yields the protein CASSLDRLAGDRTQYF. The gene calls are TRBV11-2 and TRBJ2-5, with a tentative D call TRBD2 (5 bases). The CDR3 runs to 16 residues. The ends were cut back, 0 bases at V and 7 bases at J, with 18 bases in the middle. The germline CDR1 and CDR2 sequences are SGHAT and FQNNGV.

This clonotype was observed a few times. This chain connects TRBV12-3 or TRBV12-4 to TRBJ1-2, with D unresolved. The CDR3 length is 12 residues. The V and J ends lost 6 bases and 3 bases respectively, with 8 bases between them. The CDR3 DNA sequence: TGTGCCAGCAGGACCTTGGACTATGGCTACACCTTC. This codes for CASRTLDYGYTF.

This sequence joins TRBV7-9 and TRBJ1-2; unclear D gene. Trimming took 2 bases from V and 9 from J, leaving 13 bases between them. The germline V gene has CDR1 SEHNR and CDR2 FQNEAQ (reference sequence). This CDR3 is built from 13 residues. CDR3 sequence: CASSLIPTGSYTF. CDR3 bases: TGTGCCAGCAGCTTAATCCCAACCGGAAGCTACACCTTC.

There are a few counts of this clonotype. The CDR3 DNA is TGTGCCATCAGCGCGAACACCGGGGAGCTGTTTTTT. Its translation: CAISANTGELFF. V and J are TRBV10-3 and TRBJ2-2; D is ambiguous. The V and J ends lost 6 bases and 0 bases respectively, with 2 bases between them. The germline V gene encodes CDR1 ENHRY and CDR2 SYGVKD. This CDR3 is built from 12 residues.